This passage covers 25 T cell receptor beta chains from one sample sequenced in a study of OX40 agonist ivuxolimab in advanced cancers. Profiling relied on immunoSEQ multiplex PCR, and the TCRdb table lists in-frame clones only, not all of them. The sample shows tens of thousands of clones, 87% of them seen only once. The sequences come from CD4+ or CD8+ T cells sorted from blood, collected in a trial of the OX40 agonist ivuxolimab. Receptors were obtained from an adult with an advanced solid tumor such as melanoma, head and neck, liver or kidney cancer.

This chain uses TRBV27 with TRBJ2-3; D is tentatively TRBD1 or TRBD2 (5 bases each). The CDR3 has 15 amino acids. Germline V gene lookup returns CDR1 MNHEY and CDR2 SMNVEV (reference sequence). The V gene lost 3 bases and the J gene lost 4 bases, with 14 bases spanning the gap. CDR3 amino acids: CASSFGDLGPDTQYF. CDR3 nucleotides: TGTGCCAGCAGTTTTGGGGACCTTGGGCCAGATACGCAGTATTTT.

V gene TRBV11-2 combines with J gene TRBJ2-7, with D possibly called TRBD1 or TRBD2 (6 bases each). The CDR3 spans 13 residues. Trimming stripped 1 base from V and 5 bases from J, with 9 bases between. Germline V gene lookup returns CDR1 SGHAT and CDR2 FQNNGV. The CDR3, as DNA: TGTGCCAGCAGCTTAGGGGGGGCCGACGAGCAGTACTTC. This encodes CASSLGGADEQYF.

In DNA form, the CDR3 reads TGTGCCACCAAAACAGGGGATCGGGCTTTCTTT. Residues: CATKTGDRAFF. V usage is TRBV6-5 and J usage is TRBJ1-1; TRBD1 matches at 7 bases. The CDR3 spans 11 residues. Germline V gene sequence: CDR1 MNHEY, CDR2 SVGAGI. Trimming removed 10 bases from V and 11 bases from J; junction bases left unmatched: 10.

The J gene is TRBJ1-1, the V gene TRBV28, with 9 bases identical to TRBD1. J lost 1 base, V lost 3 bases, and 6 bases had no gene match. Germline CDR1 reads MDHEN; CDR2 reads SYDVKM. The CDR3 extends over 16 amino acids. The CDR3 spells CASSFPYRGRNTEAFF. The CDR3 DNA reads TGTGCCAGCAGTTTTCCTTACAGGGGGCGGAACACTGAAGCTTTCTTT.

In DNA form, the CDR3 reads TGTGCCAGCAGCCCGGTGGGCAGAAACACCATATATTTT. Translating gives CASSPVGRNTIYF. This chain connects TRBV11-2 to TRBJ1-3, with D unclear. Germline values: CDR1 SGHAT, CDR2 FQNNGV. There are 13 residues in the CDR3. V lost 5 bases, J lost 5 bases, and 10 bases lay in between.

On this clone itself: Relative to the germline gene, one junction end is altered; a read error may explain this. The chain links TRBV13 to TRBJ2-7; a possible D gene is TRBD1 (6 bases). Germline lookup yields CDR1 PRHDT and CDR2 FYEKMQ (reference sequence). This CDR3 has 11 amino acids. The CDR3 DNA sequence: TGTGCCAGCAGCCTAGGGGGCGAGCAGTACTTC. The encoded protein is CASSLGGEQYF.

The genes are TRBV7-2 and TRBJ2-1; tentative D call: TRBD1 (6 bases). The V end lost 3 bases, the J end lost 1 base, and 10 bases lay between the germline ends. The V gene's germline CDR1 is SGHTA and CDR2 FQGNSA. The CDR3 loop spans 15 amino acids. CDR3 DNA: TGTGCCAGCAGCTTCCCAACAGGGTCCTACAATGAGCAGTTCTTC. This gives the protein CASSFPTGSYNEQFF.

The genes are TRBV11-2 and TRBJ2-3, with TRBD2 matching over 15 bases. Germline lookup yields CDR1 SGHAT and CDR2 FQNNGV. This CDR3 is 16 amino acids long. The V segment lost 4 bases and the J segment 4 bases; nucleotides outside the gene matches: 3. CDR3 nucleotide sequence: TGTGCCAGCAGCTCCGGACTAGCGGGAGGGCCAGATACGCAGTATTTT. Its translation: CASSSGLAGGPDTQYF.

The chain carries TRBV14 and TRBJ1-2, with 7 bases fitting TRBD1. The CDR3 runs 14 residues. Germline values: CDR1 SGHDN, CDR2 FVKESK. J lost 4 bases, V lost 4 bases, and 6 bases had no gene match. The CDR3 region is CASSPTGWGYGYTF. The CDR3 bases are TGTGCCAGCAGCCCGACAGGGTGGGGCTATGGCTACACCTTC.

The J gene is TRBJ2-7, the V gene TRBV29-1, with a weak D call TRBD1 (6 bases). V was pared by 4 bases and J by 7 bases, with 20 bases between. CDR1 and CDR2 from the germline V gene are SQVTM and ANQGSEA. The CDR3 sequence is 14 residues long. The CDR3 coding sequence is TGCAGCGTTGCAAGTAGCAGGGGTCTCCGGGAGCAGTACTTC. Its translation is CSVASSRGLREQYF.

The rearrangement joins TRBV7-9 to TRBJ1-5, with D possibly TRBD1 on 6 matching bases. Germline V CDR1 and CDR2: SEHNR, FQNEAQ (reference sequence). The ends were cut back, 5 bases at V and 4 bases at J, with 12 bases in the middle. The CDR3 covers 14 residues. The CDR3 coding sequence is TGTGCCAGCAGCCACTGGGGGGCGAATCAGCCCCAGCATTTT. Its translation is CASSHWGANQPQHF.

The V gene is TRBV4-2, the J gene TRBJ2-3; 9 nucleotides align to TRBD2. The CDR3 has 17 amino acids. Trimming cost V 0 bases and J 6 bases; bases outside gene matches: 10. Germline CDR1 is LGHNA and CDR2 is YNFKEQ. The CDR3 protein is CASSQEHGTSSWDTQYF. In DNA, the CDR3 is TGTGCCAGCAGCCAAGAGCACGGGACTAGCAGTTGGGATACGCAGTATTTT.

The rearrangement links TRBV7-7 to TRBJ2-1, with 8 positions matching TRBD1. The germline CDR1 and CDR2 sequences are SSHAT and FNYEAQ (reference sequence). This CDR3 spans 15 amino acids. J lost 4 bases, V lost 5 bases, and 7 bases had no gene match. This CDR3 reads CASSLDRGRYNEQFF. The CDR3 region has the DNA TGTGCCAGCAGCCTCGACAGGGGTAGATACAATGAGCAGTTCTTC.

This clone appeared a few times. This chain uses TRBV5-1 with TRBJ2-7; D gene unclear. This CDR3 is 13 amino acids long. With 1 base removed from V and 2 bases from J, the gap between germline ends came to 7 bases. Looked up from germline, CDR1 is SGHRS and CDR2 is YFSETQ. The CDR3 coding sequence is TGCGCCAGCAGCTTGTATTCGGCCTACGAGCAGTACTTC. The encoded protein is CASSLYSAYEQYF.

This clone was counted between two and nine times. The V gene is TRBV2, the J gene TRBJ1-5, with D hard to call. Germline loops: CDR1 SNHLY, CDR2 FYNNEI. V was trimmed by 5 bases and J by 2 bases, leaving 13 bases between them. This CDR3 is 15 amino acids long. CDR3 nucleotide sequence: TGTGCCAGCAGTCTGGCCGGAGTAGGCAATCAGCCCCAGCATTTT. Protein: CASSLAGVGNQPQHF.

The J gene is TRBJ2-7, the V gene TRBV28, with 12 bases matching TRBD1. The CDR3 is 15 residues long. Trimming at V came to 8 bases and at J to 5 bases, leaving 10 bases not matched to a gene. Germline-derived CDR1 and CDR2 are MDHEN and SYDVKM. CDR3 residues: CASGRIGTGGHEQYF. DNA for the CDR3: TGTGCCAGCGGAAGGATCGGGACAGGGGGCCACGAGCAGTACTTC.

J is TRBJ2-5 and V is TRBV28; tentative D call: TRBD2 (6 bases). The better agreement between TRBJ2-7 and the DNA end casts doubt on the J call. Germline values: CDR1 MDHEN, CDR2 SYDVKM. The CDR3 runs 14 residues. The CDR3 sequence is CASNIGGLFIEQYF. In DNA, the CDR3 is TGTGCCAGCAATATCGGGGGACTCTTTATCGAGCAGTACTTC.

This clone came up a few times. The V gene is TRBV7-3, the J gene TRBJ1-5, with D possibly matching TRBD1 (6 bases). Trimming shortened V by 5 bases and J by 4 bases, and 12 bases separated the two germline ends. This CDR3 comprises 14 residues. Germline CDR1 SGHTA, CDR2 FQGTGA. DNA of the CDR3: TGTGCCAGCAGCCACTGGGGGGCGAATCAGCCCCAGCATTTT. This translates into CASSHWGANQPQHF.

The rearrangement links TRBV4-2 to TRBJ2-2, with TRBD2 matching over 8 bases. CDR1 LGHNA and CDR2 YNFKEQ come from the germline V gene. The CDR3 is 16 residues long. J lost 5 bases, V lost 2 bases, and 7 bases had no gene match. CDR3 in DNA: TGTGCCAGCAGCCAACGGGGGGGGCTGGGAACCGGGGAGCTGTTTTTT. Its protein is CASSQRGGLGTGELFF.

The chain employs TRBV18 and TRBJ2-1; D call uncertain. Germline V CDR1 and CDR2: KGHSH, LQKENI. This CDR3 contains 13 residues. V lost 0 bases to trimming and J lost 9 bases, with 9 bases between them. The CDR3 DNA is TGTGCCAGCTCACCACCTTTAATCTTTGAGCAGTTCTTC. This sequence encodes CASSPPLIFEQFF.

V and J are TRBV11-2 and TRBJ1-2, with a weak D call TRBD1 (6 bases). Looked up from germline, CDR1 is SGHAT and CDR2 is FQNNGV. The CDR3 has 16 residues. V lost 4 bases and J lost 8, with 23 bases in between. CDR3 sequence reads: CASSSRTEGQSVGYTF. CDR3 in DNA: TGTGCCAGCAGCTCTAGAACCGAGGGACAAAGTGTCGGCTACACCTTC.

This chain connects TRBV14 to TRBJ1-3; 10 bases match TRBD1. The J segment lost 0 bases and the V segment lost 3 bases, leaving 2 bases of the junction unmatched. The CDR3 runs 16 residues. Germline V gene data show CDR1 as SGHDN and CDR2 as FVKESK. CDR3 DNA sequence: TGTGCCAGCAGCCAGAGGACAGGGGGCTCTGGAAACACCATATATTTT. It codes for CASSQRTGGSGNTIYF.

The chain couples TRBV2 to TRBJ1-2; 12 bases agree with TRBD1. CDR1 and CDR2 from the germline V gene are SNHLY and FYNNEI. The ends lost 4 bases at V and 13 bases at J; junction bases unmatched: 7. The CDR3 loop spans 13 amino acids. DNA of the CDR3: TGTGCCAGCAGTGTTGGGACAGGGGGCGCAGGCACCTTC. Translated: CASSVGTGGAGTF.

The chain recombines TRBV11-2 with TRBJ2-1, with TRBD1 matching 9 bases. Germline loops: CDR1 SGHAT, CDR2 FQNNGV. V was pared by 4 bases and J by 0 bases, with 7 bases of the junction left unmatched. There are 17 residues in the CDR3. The CDR3 loop reads CASSWNGQGISYNEQFF. The CDR3 nucleotides read TGTGCCAGCAGCTGGAACGGACAGGGGATCTCCTACAATGAGCAGTTCTTC.

This clone appeared a few times. V usage is TRBV27 and J usage is TRBJ2-3; 7 positions match TRBD2. The CDR3 spans 15 residues. V gave up 3 bases and J gave up 6 bases; unmatched junction bases: 9. Germline V gene sequence: CDR1 MNHEY, CDR2 SMNVEV (reference sequence). CDR3 loop: CASSFEGGLTDTQYF. Here the CDR3 DNA reads TGTGCCAGCAGTTTTGAGGGAGGGCTTACGGATACGCAGTATTTT.